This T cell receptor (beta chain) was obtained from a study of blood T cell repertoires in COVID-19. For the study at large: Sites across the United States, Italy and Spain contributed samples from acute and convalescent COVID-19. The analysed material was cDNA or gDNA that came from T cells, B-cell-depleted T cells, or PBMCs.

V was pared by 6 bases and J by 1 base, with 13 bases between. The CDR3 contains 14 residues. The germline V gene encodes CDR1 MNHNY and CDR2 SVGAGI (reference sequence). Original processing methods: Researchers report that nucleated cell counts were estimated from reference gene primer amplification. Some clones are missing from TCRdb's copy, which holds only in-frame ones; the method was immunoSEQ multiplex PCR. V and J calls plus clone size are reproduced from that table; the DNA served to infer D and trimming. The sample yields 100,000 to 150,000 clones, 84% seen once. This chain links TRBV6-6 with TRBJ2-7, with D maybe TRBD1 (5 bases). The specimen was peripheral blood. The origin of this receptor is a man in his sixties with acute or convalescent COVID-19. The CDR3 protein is CASSPRGLSYEQYF. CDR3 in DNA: TGTGCCAGCAGCCCAAGGGGTTTGTCCTACGAGCAGTACTTC.